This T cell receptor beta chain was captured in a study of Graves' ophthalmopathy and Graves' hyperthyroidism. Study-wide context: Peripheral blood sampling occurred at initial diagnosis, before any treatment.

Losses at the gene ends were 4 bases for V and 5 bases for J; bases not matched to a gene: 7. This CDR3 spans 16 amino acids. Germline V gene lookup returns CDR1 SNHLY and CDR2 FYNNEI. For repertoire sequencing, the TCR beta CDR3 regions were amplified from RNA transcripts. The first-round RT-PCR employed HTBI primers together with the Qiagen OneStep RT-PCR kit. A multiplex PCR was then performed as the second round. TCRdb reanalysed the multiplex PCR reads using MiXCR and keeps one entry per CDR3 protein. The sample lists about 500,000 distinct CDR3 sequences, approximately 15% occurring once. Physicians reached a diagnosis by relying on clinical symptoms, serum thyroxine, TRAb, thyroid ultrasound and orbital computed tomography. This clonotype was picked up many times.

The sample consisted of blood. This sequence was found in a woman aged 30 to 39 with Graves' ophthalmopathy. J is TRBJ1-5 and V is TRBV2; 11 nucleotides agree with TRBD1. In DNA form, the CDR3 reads TGTGCCAGCAGTGCCCGAGGACAGGGGGCTGATCAGCCCCAGCATTTT. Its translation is CASSARGQGADQPQHF.